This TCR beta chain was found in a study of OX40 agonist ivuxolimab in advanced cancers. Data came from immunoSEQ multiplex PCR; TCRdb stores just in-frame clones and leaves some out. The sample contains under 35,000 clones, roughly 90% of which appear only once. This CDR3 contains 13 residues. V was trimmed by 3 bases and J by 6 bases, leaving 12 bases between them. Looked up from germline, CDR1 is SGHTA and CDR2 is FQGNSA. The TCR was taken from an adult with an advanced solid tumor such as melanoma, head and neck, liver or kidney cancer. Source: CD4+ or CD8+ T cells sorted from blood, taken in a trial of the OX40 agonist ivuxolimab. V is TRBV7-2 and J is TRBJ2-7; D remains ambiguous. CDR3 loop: CASSFGPTGEQYF. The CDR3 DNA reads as TGTGCCAGCAGCTTTGGCCCAACCGGCGAGCAGTACTTC.